Below, 29 T cell receptor beta chains from the same sample are listed, as sequenced in a study of cytomegalovirus exposure and HLA in healthy donors. In the PCR, 60 Vbeta and 13 Jbeta primers were used. Assay: immunoSEQ multiplex PCR; the TCRdb copy retains only in-frame clones and omits some. The sample gives about 130,000 clones, about 10% of which show up once; just over 4.5% is in the top ten. Material: PBMCs. The source of these receptors is a woman aged 18 to 35 in good health and CMV-seropositive.

This clone was counted a few times. This chain connects TRBV28 to TRBJ1-3; D possibly corresponds to TRBD1 (5 bases). The CDR3 has 16 amino acids. The germline V gene encodes CDR1 MDHEN and CDR2 SYDVKM. Deletions cut 2 bases from V and 2 bases from J, with 13 bases between. The CDR3 reads CASSLGQGITGNTIYF. In DNA form, the CDR3 reads TGTGCCAGCAGTTTAGGCCAGGGAATTACTGGAAACACCATATATTTT.

In this sample, this clone turned up a few times. This chain uses TRBV6-5 with TRBJ2-5; 8 bases align to TRBD1. This CDR3 region has 13 residues. In germline, CDR1 is MNHEY, CDR2 SVGAGI. V trimming: 4 bases; J trimming: 5 bases; junction bases outside the gene matches: 3. CDR3 nucleotides: TGTGCCAGCAGTTTCACAGGGGGGGAGACCCAGTACTTC. This codes for CASSFTGGETQYF.

In its sample, this clone was seen a few times. The CDR3 region has the DNA TGCGCCAGCAGCGCACAGGGGGGCTACGAGCAGTACTTC. This codes for CASSAQGGYEQYF. The chain combines TRBV5-1 with TRBJ2-7; 8 bases map to TRBD1. Germline lookup yields CDR1 SGHRS and CDR2 YFSETQ. The V segment lost 4 bases and the J segment 3 bases; nucleotides outside the gene matches: 3. This CDR3 has 13 amino acids.

This chain uses TRBV28 with TRBJ1-4; D is uncertain. The CDR3 spans 16 residues. Germline CDR1 is MDHEN and CDR2 is SYDVKM. Trimming took off 5 bases at V and 3 bases at J, with 16 bases between the two ends. As DNA, the CDR3 is TGTGCCAGCAGTCCTCCCCAGAGGGCCGCTAATGAAAAACTGTTTTTT. Protein: CASSPPQRAANEKLFF.

V usage is TRBV27 and J usage is TRBJ2-7, with 10 bases aligning to TRBD2. This CDR3 comprises 16 residues. J was trimmed by 3 bases and V by 7 bases; bases with no gene match: 12. CDR1 is MNHEY, CDR2 SMNVEV, per germline (reference sequence). The chain's CDR3 is CASNGQTAGGGYEQYF. In nucleotides, the CDR3 is TGTGCCAGCAATGGCCAGACAGCGGGAGGGGGCTACGAGCAGTACTTC.

This chain uses TRBV30 with TRBJ2-1; tentative D call: TRBD2 (6 bases). The CDR3 is 15 residues long. Trimming stripped 2 bases from V and 8 bases from J, with 19 bases between. The germline gives CDR1 GTSNPN, CDR2 SVGIG (reference sequence). DNA for the CDR3: TGTGCCTGGAGTATGGGAGCGGGCTGGGGCGATGAGCAGTTCTTC. Amino acids: CAWSMGAGWGDEQFF.

CDR3 sequence: CASSAGQGSSYEQYF. The CDR3 coding sequence is TGCGCCAGCAGCGCGGGACAGGGGTCCTCCTACGAGCAGTACTTC. The chain couples TRBV5-1 to TRBJ2-5; TRBD1 matches at 10 bases. The closer fit of TRBJ2-7 to the DNA end suggests the J call may be wrong. The CDR3 has 15 amino acids. From germline, CDR1 is SGHRS and CDR2 YFSETQ.

This clone occurred a few times. The V call is TRBV7-3, the J call TRBJ1-1, with a weak D call TRBD1 (6 bases). V was cut by 0 bases and J by 2 bases, with 10 bases left in between. CDR3 length: 15 residues. The germline V gene encodes CDR1 SGHTA and CDR2 FQGTGA. The CDR3 coding sequence is TGTGCCAGCAGCTTAACGCAGGGGCCCAACACTGAAGCTTTCTTT. Residues: CASSLTQGPNTEAFF.

The table lists this clone with a few counts. The rearrangement links TRBV5-1 to TRBJ2-3; 9 positions agree with TRBD2. This CDR3 contains 16 residues. V lost 5 bases, J lost 3 bases, and 10 bases stayed unmatched. Looked up from germline, CDR1 is SGHRS and CDR2 is YFSETQ. Here the CDR3 reads CASRDEAAGGTDTQYF. The CDR3, as DNA: TGCGCCAGCAGGGATGAAGCAGCGGGAGGAACAGATACGCAGTATTTT.

This clone was detected a few times. V and J are TRBV6-1 and TRBJ2-1; D possibly corresponds to TRBD1 (6 bases). The CDR3 length is 14 residues. Germline assignment: CDR1 MNHNS and CDR2 SASEGT. The V end was cut by 7 bases, the J end by 7 bases, with 17 bases between. The CDR3 DNA is TGTGCCAGCACAGGGGCGCCGAAGGGGAATGAGCAGTTCTTC. This translates into CASTGAPKGNEQFF.

This clone is a singleton in its sample. This chain joins TRBV6-5 and TRBJ2-1; perhaps TRBD1 as D (5 bases). Trimming took off 8 bases at V and 7 bases at J, with 15 bases between the two ends. The germline V gene has CDR1 MNHEY and CDR2 SVGAGI. This CDR3 is 13 amino acids long. The DNA for the CDR3 is TGTGCCAGCCAAGGTCCTAGGGGAAATGAGCAGTTCTTC. Translation gives CASQGPRGNEQFF.

This rearrangement joins TRBV27 to TRBJ2-2; 16 nucleotides align to TRBD2. The CDR3 totals 17 residues. CDR1 and CDR2 from the germline V gene are MNHEY and SMNVEV (reference sequence). Trimming took 4 bases from V and 8 from J; bases not matched to a gene: 7. The CDR3 DNA reads as TGTGCCAGCAGTTCATTTGGGACTAGCGGGAGGGTTGGGGAGCTGTTTTTT. It specifies CASSSFGTSGRVGELFF.

The chain carries TRBV5-1 and TRBJ1-4; D unresolved. Trimming pared 2 bases from V and 3 bases from J, leaving 8 bases between. CDR1 and CDR2 from the germline V gene are SGHRS and YFSETQ. This CDR3 is built from 14 residues. The CDR3 loop reads CASSFRNPNEKLFF. DNA for the CDR3: TGCGCCAGCAGCTTCCGTAATCCTAATGAAAAACTGTTTTTT.

This clone occurred a few times. The rearrangement links TRBV30 to TRBJ1-1; TRBD1 is a possible D gene (5 bases). The CDR3 is 13 amino acids. V lost 4 bases to trimming and J lost 2 bases, with 11 bases between them. The germline V gene encodes CDR1 GTSNPN and CDR2 SVGIG (reference sequence). CDR3 nucleotides: TGTGCCTGGAAGGGGTTGGCAAACACTGAAGCTTTCTTT. Translated, it gives CAWKGLANTEAFF.

J is TRBJ2-2 and V is TRBV4-1; 15 nucleotides match TRBD2. The V and J ends lost 2 bases and 0 bases, in that order; junction bases with no gene match: 7. Per germline, CDR1 MGHRA and CDR2 YSYEKL. CDR3 length: 20 amino acids. Here the CDR3 DNA reads TGCGCCAGCAGCCAATTACCGGGACTAGCGGGAGGAACGAACACCGGGGAGCTGTTTTTT. Translated, it gives CASSQLPGLAGGTNTGELFF.

This clone showed up just a few times. Other DNA sequences of this sample code for an identical CDR3. V usage is TRBV9 and J usage is TRBJ1-1; TRBD1 matches at 8 bases. There are 14 residues in the CDR3. V trimming: 0 bases; J trimming: 5 bases; junction bases outside the gene matches: 3. Germline values: CDR1 SGDLS, CDR2 YYNGEE. The CDR3, as DNA: TGTGCCAGCAGCGTAGCGTACAGGGGGACTGAAGCTTTCTTT. It specifies CASSVAYRGTEAFF.

V usage is TRBV13 and J usage is TRBJ1-2, with D unresolved. The CDR3 runs 15 residues. V was cut by 5 bases and J by 1 base, with 14 bases left in between. The germline gives CDR1 PRHDT, CDR2 FYEKMQ (reference sequence). The CDR3 region has the DNA TGTGCCAGCAGCCCCCCCCTCCCAGTTAACTATGGCTACACCTTC. It translates to CASSPPLPVNYGYTF.

In this sample, this clone turned up a few times. The J gene is TRBJ1-2, the V gene TRBV2, with D maybe TRBD1 (6 bases). Germline V gene data show CDR1 as SNHLY and CDR2 as FYNNEI. The V gene lost 4 bases and the J gene lost 3 bases, with 18 bases spanning the gap. The CDR3 consists of 16 residues. The chain's CDR3 is CASSGGALEGDYGYTF. The CDR3 region has the DNA TGTGCCAGCAGTGGAGGGGCCCTTGAGGGGGACTATGGCTACACCTTC.

The chain carries TRBV5-1 and TRBJ2-1; TRBD1 matches at 8 bases. Germline CDR1 SGHRS, CDR2 YFSETQ. This CDR3 has 14 amino acids. Trimming took 6 bases from V and 9 from J; bases not matched to a gene: 11. The DNA for the CDR3 is TGCGCCAGCACCCTCGGGACAGGTTATTCTGAGCAGTTCTTC. The encoded protein is CASTLGTGYSEQFF.

This clone was seen a few times. This sample includes further DNA sequences coding for the same CDR3. J is TRBJ2-2 and V is TRBV9; 7 bases agree with TRBD2. The CDR3 loop spans 16 amino acids. CDR1 is SGDLS and CDR2 is YYNGEE in the germline V gene. V shed 0 bases and J 5 bases; nucleotides not matched to a gene: 7. In nucleotides, the CDR3 is TGTGCCAGCAGCGTAGCTGGGGGAGGGAAGACCGGGGAGCTGTTTTTT. This encodes CASSVAGGGKTGELFF.

In this sample, this clone turned up a few times. V is TRBV2 and J is TRBJ2-4, with unresolved D. The CDR3 runs to 15 residues. V gave up 3 bases and J gave up 1 base, with 10 bases separating them. Germline V gene sequence: CDR1 SNHLY, CDR2 FYNNEI. For the CDR3, the DNA is TGTGCCAGCAGTGAGGCTGCCACGGCCAAAAACATTCAGTACTTC. Its translation: CASSEAATAKNIQYF.

The gene calls are TRBV5-1 and TRBJ2-1; TRBD2 might be the D (5 bases). Germline CDR1 SGHRS, CDR2 YFSETQ. Trimming cost V 4 bases and J 9 bases, with 20 bases left between them. The CDR3 covers 15 residues. This chain's CDR3 is CASSPGQSGRGEQFF. CDR3 bases: TGCGCCAGCAGCCCTGGCCAGTCGGGAAGAGGTGAGCAGTTCTTC.

This clone was recorded once. The chain uses TRBV28 and TRBJ2-1; D gene uncertain. This CDR3 is built from 13 residues. From germline, CDR1 is MDHEN and CDR2 SYDVKM. V shed 4 bases and J shed 2 bases, with 6 bases lying between them. CDR3 DNA: TGTGCCAGCAGTTCTCAGGCCTACAATGAGCAGTTCTTC. This gives the protein CASSSQAYNEQFF.

This chain connects TRBV27 to TRBJ2-1, with 8 bases matching TRBD2. The trim removed 1 base at V and 8 bases at J, leaving 10 bases unmatched. In germline, CDR1 is MNHEY, CDR2 SMNVEV (reference sequence). This CDR3 has 16 residues. CDR3 region: CASSLWAGGIGDEQFF. The CDR3 nucleotides read TGTGCCAGCAGTTTATGGGCGGGAGGAATCGGCGATGAGCAGTTCTTC.

V usage is TRBV6-5 and J usage is TRBJ2-7; D may be TRBD1 (6 bases). The germline CDR1 and CDR2 sequences are MNHEY and SVGAGI. The CDR3 spans 14 residues. The germline V and J ends were trimmed by 2 bases and 6 bases, with 14 bases remaining between them. CDR3 loop: CASSYAQGRAEQYF. CDR3 sequence (DNA): TGTGCCAGCAGTTACGCACAGGGTCGAGCCGAGCAGTACTTC.

The J gene is TRBJ2-1, the V gene TRBV7-3; D perhaps matches TRBD2 (6 bases). Germline V lookup: CDR1 SGHTA, CDR2 FQGTGA. CDR3 length: 13 residues. V was pared by 5 bases and J by 5 bases, with 10 bases between. The CDR3 bases are TGTGCCAGCAGCCGCGGGATGCACAATGAGCAGTTCTTC. Protein sequence: CASSRGMHNEQFF.

The rearrangement links TRBV5-6 to TRBJ1-2, with TRBD1 matching over 10 bases. CDR1 and CDR2 from the germline V gene are SGHDT and YYEEEE. The CDR3 loop spans 13 amino acids. Trimming at V came to 4 bases and at J to 7 bases, leaving 4 bases not matched to a gene. CDR3 DNA sequence: TGTGCCAGCAGCCACCGGGACAGGGGTGGCTACACCTTC. Encoded protein: CASSHRDRGGYTF.

V and J are TRBV13 and TRBJ2-7, with D perhaps matching TRBD1 (7 bases). Trimming removed 0 bases from V and 5 bases from J, with 14 bases in between. Germline V gene data show CDR1 as PRHDT and CDR2 as FYEKMQ (reference sequence). CDR3 size: 15 residues. In nucleotides, the CDR3 is TGTGCCAGCAGCTTAGGCCGGGGCAGGGGGGACGAGCAGTACTTC. It is translated as CASSLGRGRGDEQYF.

The CDR3 nucleotides are TGTGCCAGCAGCCGGGGGTTCACTGAAGCTTTCTTT. It yields the protein CASSRGFTEAFF. The chain uses TRBV5-6 and TRBJ1-1; tentatively, D is TRBD1 (5 bases). V gave up 4 bases and J gave up 4 bases, with 8 bases separating them. The CDR3 has 12 amino acids. The germline V gene has CDR1 SGHDT and CDR2 YYEEEE. Full variable domain (missing parts from reference TRBV5-6 and TRBJ1-1): DAGVTQSPTHLIKTRGQQVTLRCSPKSGHDTVSWYQQALGQGPQFIFQYYEEEERQRGNFPDRFSGHQFPNYSSELNVNALLLGDSALYLCASSRGFTEAFFGQGTRLTVV.